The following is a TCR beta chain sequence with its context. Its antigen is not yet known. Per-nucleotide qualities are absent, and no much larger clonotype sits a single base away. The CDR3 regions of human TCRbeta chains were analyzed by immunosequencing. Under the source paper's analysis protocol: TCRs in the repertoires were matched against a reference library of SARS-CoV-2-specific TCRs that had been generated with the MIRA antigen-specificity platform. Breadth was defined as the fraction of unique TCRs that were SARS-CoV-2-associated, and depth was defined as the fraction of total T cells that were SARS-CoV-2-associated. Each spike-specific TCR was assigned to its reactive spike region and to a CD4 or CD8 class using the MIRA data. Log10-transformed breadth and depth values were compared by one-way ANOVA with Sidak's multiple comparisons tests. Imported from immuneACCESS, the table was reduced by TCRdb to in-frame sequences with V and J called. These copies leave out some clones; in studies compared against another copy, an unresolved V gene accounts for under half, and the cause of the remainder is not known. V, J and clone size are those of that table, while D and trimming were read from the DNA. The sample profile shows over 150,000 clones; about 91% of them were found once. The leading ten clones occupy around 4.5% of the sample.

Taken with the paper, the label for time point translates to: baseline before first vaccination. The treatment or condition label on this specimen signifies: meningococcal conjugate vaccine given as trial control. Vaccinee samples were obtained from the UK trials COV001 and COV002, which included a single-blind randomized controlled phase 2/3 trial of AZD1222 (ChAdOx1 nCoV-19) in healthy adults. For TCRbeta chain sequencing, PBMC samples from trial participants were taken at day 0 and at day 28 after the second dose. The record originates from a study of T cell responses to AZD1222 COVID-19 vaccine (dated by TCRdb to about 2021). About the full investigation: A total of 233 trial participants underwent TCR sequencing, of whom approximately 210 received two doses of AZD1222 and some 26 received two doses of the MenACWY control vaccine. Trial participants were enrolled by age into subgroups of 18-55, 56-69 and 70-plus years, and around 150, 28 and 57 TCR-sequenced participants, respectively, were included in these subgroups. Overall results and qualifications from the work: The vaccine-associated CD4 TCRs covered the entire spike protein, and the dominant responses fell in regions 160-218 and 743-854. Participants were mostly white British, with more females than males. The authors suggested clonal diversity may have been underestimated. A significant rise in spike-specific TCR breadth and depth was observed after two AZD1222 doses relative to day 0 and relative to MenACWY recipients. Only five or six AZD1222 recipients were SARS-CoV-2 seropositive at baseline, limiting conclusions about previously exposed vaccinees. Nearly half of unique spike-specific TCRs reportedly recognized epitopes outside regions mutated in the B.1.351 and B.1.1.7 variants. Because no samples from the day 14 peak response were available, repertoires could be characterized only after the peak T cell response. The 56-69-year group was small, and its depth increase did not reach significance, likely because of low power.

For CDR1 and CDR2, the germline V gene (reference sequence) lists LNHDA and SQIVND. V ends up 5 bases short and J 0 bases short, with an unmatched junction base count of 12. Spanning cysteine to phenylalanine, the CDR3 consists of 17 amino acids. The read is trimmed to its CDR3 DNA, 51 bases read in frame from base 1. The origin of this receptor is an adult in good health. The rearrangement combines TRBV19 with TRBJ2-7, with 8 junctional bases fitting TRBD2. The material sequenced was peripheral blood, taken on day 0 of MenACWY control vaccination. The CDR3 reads CASSWTVLSGSSYEQYF. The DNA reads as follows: TGTGCCAGTAGTTGGACAGTACTAAGCGGGAGCTCCTACGAGCAGTACTTC.